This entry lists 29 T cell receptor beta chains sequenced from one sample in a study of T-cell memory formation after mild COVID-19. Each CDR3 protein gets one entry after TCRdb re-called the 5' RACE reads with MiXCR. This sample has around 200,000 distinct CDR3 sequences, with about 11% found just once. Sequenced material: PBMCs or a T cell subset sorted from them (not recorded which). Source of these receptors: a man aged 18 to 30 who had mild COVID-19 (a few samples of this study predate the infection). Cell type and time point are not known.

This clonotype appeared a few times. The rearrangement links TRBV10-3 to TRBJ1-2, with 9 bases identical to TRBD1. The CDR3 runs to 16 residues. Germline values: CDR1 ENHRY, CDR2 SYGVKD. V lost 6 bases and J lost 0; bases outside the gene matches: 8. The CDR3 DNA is TGTGCCATCAGGGGACAGGGAACAATCTCTAACTATGGCTACACCTTC. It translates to CAIRGQGTISNYGYTF.

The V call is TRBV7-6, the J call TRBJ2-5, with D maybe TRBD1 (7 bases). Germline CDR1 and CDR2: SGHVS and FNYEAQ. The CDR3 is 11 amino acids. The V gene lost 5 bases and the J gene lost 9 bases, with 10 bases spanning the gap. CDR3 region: CASSTRGAQYF. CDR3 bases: TGTGCCAGCAGCACCAGGGGGGCCCAGTACTTC.

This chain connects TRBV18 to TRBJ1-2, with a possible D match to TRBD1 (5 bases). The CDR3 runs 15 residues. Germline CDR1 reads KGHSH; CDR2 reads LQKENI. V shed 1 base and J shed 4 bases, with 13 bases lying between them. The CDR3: CASSPLGLQAYGYTF. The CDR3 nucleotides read TGTGCCAGCTCACCACTGGGGCTTCAGGCCTATGGCTACACCTTC. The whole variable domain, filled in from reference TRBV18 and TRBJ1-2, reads NAGVMQNPRHLVRRRGQEARLRCSPMKGHSHVYWYRQLPEEGLKFMVYLQKENIIDESGMPKERFSAEFPKEGPSILRIQQVVRGDSAAYFCASSPLGLQAYGYTFGSGTRLTVV.

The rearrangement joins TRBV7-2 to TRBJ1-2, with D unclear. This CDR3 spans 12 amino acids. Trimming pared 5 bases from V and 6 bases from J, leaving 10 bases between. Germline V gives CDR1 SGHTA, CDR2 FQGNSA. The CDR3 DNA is TGTGCCAGCAGCCCGACGGGGAATGGCTACACCTTC. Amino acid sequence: CASSPTGNGYTF.

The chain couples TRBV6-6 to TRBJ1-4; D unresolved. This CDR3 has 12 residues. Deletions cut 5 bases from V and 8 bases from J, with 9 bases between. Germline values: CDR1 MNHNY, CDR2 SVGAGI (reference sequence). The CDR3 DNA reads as TGTGCCAGCAGTCCAGGTCGGGAAAAACTGTTTTTT. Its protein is CASSPGREKLFF.

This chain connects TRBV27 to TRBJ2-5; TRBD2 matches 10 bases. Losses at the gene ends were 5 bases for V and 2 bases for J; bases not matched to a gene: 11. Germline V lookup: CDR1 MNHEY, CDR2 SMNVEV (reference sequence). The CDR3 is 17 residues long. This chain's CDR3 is CASSLHPSGGPQETQYF. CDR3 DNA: TGTGCCAGCAGTCTCCACCCTAGCGGGGGCCCTCAAGAGACCCAGTACTTC.

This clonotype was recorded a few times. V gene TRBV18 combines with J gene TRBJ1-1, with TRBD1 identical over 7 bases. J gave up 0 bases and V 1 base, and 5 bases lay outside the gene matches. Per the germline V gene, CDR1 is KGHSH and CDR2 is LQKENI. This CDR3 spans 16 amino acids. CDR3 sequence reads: CASSPRQGELNTEAFF. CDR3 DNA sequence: TGTGCCAGCTCACCACGGCAGGGGGAACTGAACACTGAAGCTTTCTTT.

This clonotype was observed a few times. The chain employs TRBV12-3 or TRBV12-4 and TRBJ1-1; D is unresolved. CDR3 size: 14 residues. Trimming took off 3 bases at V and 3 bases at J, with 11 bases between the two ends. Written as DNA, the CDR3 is TGTGCCAGCAGTTTGCGGGGTTGGGACACTGAAGCTTTCTTT. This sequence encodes CASSLRGWDTEAFF.

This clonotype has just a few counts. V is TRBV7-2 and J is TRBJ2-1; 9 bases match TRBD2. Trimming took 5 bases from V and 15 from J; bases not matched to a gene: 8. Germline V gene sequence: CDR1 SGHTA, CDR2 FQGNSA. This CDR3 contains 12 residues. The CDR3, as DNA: TGTGCCAGCAGCCTAACTAGCGGGCGGTTGTTCTTC. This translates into CASSLTSGRLFF.

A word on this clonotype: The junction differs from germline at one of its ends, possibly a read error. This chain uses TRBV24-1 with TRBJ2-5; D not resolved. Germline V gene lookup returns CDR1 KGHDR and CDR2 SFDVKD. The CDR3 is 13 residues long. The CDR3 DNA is TGTGCCACCAGTGATCCCTCGGAAGAGGCCCAGTACTTC. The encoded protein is CATSDPSEEAQYF.

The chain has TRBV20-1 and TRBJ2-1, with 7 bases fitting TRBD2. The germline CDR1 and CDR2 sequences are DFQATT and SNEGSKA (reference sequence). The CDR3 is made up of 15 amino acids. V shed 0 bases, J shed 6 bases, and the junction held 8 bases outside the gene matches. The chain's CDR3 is CSARDPGGTGNEQFF. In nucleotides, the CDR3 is TGCAGTGCTAGAGATCCGGGGGGAACGGGCAATGAGCAGTTCTTC.

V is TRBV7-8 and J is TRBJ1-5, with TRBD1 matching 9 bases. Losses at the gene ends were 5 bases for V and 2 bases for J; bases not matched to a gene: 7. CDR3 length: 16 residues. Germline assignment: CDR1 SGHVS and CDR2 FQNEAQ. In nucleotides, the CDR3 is TGTGCCAGCAGCCCGAACAGGGGGCTAGGCAATCAGCCCCAGCATTTT. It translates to CASSPNRGLGNQPQHF.

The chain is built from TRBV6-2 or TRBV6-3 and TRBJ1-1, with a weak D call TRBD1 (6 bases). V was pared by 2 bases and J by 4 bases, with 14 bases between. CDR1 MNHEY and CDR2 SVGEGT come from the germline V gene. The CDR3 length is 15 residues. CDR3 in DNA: TGTGCCAGCAGTTACCCCCCAGGGGAGGGCACTGAAGCTTTCTTT. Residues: CASSYPPGEGTEAFF.

The CDR3, as DNA: TGCGCCAGCAGCCTGGGACAGGGGGCGCTTGGCTACACCTTC. This translates into CASSLGQGALGYTF. The chain has TRBV4-1 and TRBJ1-2; 12 bases align to TRBD1. The V gene end was trimmed by 4 bases and the J gene end by 7 bases; junction bases not matched to a gene: 4. This CDR3 spans 14 amino acids. In germline, CDR1 is MGHRA, CDR2 YSYEKL.

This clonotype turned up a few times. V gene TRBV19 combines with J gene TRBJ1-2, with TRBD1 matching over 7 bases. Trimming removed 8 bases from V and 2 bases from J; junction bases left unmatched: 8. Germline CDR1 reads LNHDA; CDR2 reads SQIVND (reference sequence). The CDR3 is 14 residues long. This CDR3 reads CASRTPRGNYGYTF. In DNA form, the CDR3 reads TGTGCCAGTCGTACCCCCAGGGGGAACTATGGCTACACCTTC. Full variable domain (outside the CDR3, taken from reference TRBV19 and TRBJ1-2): DGGITQSPKYLFRKEGQNVTLSCEQNLNHDAMYWYRQDPGQGLRLIYYSQIVNDFQKGDIAEGYSVSREKKESFPLTVTSAQKNPTAFYLCASRTPRGNYGYTFGSGTRLTVV.

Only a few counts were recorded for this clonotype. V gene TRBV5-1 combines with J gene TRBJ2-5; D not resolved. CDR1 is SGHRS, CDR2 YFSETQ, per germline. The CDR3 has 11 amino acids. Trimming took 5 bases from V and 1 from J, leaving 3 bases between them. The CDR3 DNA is TGCGCCAGCAGACGCCAAGAGACCCAGTACTTC. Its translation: CASRRQETQYF.

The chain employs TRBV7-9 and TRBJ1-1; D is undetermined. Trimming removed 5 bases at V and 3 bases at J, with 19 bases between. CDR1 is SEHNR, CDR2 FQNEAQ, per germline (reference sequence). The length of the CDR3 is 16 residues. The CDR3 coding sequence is TGTGCCAGCAGCCCATCCGGGCCCCCTGGGGACACTGAAGCTTTCTTT. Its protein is CASSPSGPPGDTEAFF. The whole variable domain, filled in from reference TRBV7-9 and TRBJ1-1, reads DTGVSQNPRHKITKRGQNVTFRCDPISEHNRLYWYRQTLGQGPEFLTYFQNEAQLEKSRLLSDRFSAERPKGSFSTLEIQRTEQGDSAMYLCASSPSGPPGDTEAFFGQGTRLTVV.

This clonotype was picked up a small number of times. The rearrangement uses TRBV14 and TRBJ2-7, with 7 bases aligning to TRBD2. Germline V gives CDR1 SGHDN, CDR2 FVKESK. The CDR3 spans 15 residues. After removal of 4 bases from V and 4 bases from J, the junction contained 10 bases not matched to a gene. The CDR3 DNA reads TGTGCCAGCAGCCGAAGTCCGGGGGGAGCTTACGAGCAGTACGTC. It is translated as CASSRSPGGAYEQYV.

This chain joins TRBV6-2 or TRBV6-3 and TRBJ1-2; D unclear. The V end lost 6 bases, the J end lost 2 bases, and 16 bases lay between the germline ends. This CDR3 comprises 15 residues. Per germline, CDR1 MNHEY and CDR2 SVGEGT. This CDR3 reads CASSTSGDTNYGYTF. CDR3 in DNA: TGTGCCAGCAGCACCTCGGGCGACACCAACTATGGCTACACCTTC.

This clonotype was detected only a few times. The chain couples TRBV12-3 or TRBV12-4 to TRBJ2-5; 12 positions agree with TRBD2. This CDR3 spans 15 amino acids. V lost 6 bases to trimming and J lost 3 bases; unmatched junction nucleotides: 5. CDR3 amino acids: CASSPRLAGEETQYF. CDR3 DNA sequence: TGTGCCAGCAGCCCTAGACTAGCGGGGGAAGAGACCCAGTACTTC.

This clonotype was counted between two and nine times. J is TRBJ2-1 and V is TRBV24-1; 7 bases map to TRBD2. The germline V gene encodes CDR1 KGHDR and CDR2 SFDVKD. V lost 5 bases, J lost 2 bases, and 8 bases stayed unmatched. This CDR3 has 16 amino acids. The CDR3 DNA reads TGTGCCACCAGTGCCTGGGGGGGGAAGGCCTACAATGAGCAGTTCTTC. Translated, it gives CATSAWGGKAYNEQFF.

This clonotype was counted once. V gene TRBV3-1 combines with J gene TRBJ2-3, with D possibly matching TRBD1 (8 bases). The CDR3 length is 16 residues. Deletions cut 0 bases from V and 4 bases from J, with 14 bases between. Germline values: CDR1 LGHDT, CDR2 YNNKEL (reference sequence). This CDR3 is CASSQDTGGGPDTQYF. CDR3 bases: TGTGCCAGCAGCCAAGATACAGGGGGGGGTCCAGATACGCAGTATTTT.

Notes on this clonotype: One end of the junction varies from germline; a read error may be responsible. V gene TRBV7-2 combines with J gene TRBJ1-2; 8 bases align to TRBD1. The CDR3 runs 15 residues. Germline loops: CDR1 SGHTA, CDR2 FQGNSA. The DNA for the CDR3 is TGTGCCAGCAGCCCCGGACAGGGCCTCGACTATGGCTGCACCTTC. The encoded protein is CASSPGQGLDYGCTF.

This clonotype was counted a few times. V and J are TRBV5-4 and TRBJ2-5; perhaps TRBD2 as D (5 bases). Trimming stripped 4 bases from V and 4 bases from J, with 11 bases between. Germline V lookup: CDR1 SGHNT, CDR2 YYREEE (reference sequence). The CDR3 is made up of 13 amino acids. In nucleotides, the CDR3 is TGTGCCAGCAGCGGTCCTAGCATAGAGACCCAGTACTTC. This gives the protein CASSGPSIETQYF.

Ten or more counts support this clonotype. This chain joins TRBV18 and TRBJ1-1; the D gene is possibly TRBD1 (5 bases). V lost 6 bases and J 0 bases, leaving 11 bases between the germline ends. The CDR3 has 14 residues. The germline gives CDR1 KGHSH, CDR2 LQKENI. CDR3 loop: CASSSQGLNTEAFF. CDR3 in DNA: TGTGCCAGCTCCTCCCAGGGACTGAACACTGAAGCTTTCTTT.

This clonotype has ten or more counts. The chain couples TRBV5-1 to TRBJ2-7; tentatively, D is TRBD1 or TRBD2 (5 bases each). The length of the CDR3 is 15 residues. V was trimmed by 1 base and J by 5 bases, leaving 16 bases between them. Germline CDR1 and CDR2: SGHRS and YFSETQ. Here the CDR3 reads CASSLWGIGGDEQYF. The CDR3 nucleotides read TGCGCCAGCAGCTTGTGGGGCATAGGAGGCGACGAGCAGTACTTC. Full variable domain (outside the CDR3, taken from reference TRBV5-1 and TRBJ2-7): KAGVTQTPRYLIKTRGQQVTLSCSPISGHRSVSWYQQTPGQGLQFLFEYFSETQRNKGNFPGRFSGRQFSNSRSEMNVSTLELGDSALYLCASSLWGIGGDEQYFGPGTRLTVT.

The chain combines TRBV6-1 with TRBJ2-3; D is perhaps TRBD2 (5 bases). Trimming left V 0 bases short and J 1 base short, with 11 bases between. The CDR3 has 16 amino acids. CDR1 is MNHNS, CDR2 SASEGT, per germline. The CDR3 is CASSEARMRGTDTQYF. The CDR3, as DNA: TGTGCCAGCAGTGAAGCGAGAATGCGGGGCACAGATACGCAGTATTTT.

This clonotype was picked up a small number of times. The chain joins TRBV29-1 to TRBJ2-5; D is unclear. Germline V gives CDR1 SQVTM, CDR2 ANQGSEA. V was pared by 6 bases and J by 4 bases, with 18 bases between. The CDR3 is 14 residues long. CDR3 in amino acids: CSVPTGDWRETQYF. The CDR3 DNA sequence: TGCAGCGTCCCTACTGGCGATTGGCGAGAGACCCAGTACTTC. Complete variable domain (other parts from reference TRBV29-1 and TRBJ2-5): SAVISQKPSRDICQRGTSLTIQCQVDSQVTMMFWYRQQPGQSLTLIATANQGSEATYESGFVIDKFPISRPNLTFSTLTVSNMSPEDSSIYLCSVPTGDWRETQYFGPGTRLLVL.

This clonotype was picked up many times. The CDR3 DNA reads TGCAGAGCCCACTACGAGCAGTACTTC. Protein product: CRAHYEQYF. V is TRBV20-1 and J is TRBJ2-7, with no clear D. The germline V gene encodes CDR1 DFQATT and CDR2 SNEGSKA (reference sequence). CDR3 size: 9 residues.